Given below is one TCR beta chain in context. The antigen is unknown. This record comes from a study of blood T cells in healthy people across ages. Regarding the study as a whole: Diversity figures based on one million T cells were deemed too low. Per-million-T-cell TCR beta diversity fell roughly linearly with age.

For the second PCR, which ran for about 7 to 12 cycles, a sample-barcoded 5' primer and a J-beta primer mix were used. TCRdb independently ran MiXCR on the 5' RACE reads; one entry per CDR3 protein. Of fewer than 750,000 distinct CDR3 sequences in the sample, 40% to 55% are singletons; the top ten hold around 25%. The sequence was collected from an elderly man in good health. Sequences were obtained from blood.

The CDR3 nucleotides read TGTGCCAGCAACGTAGGGACTAGCGGTAACGAGCAGTACTTC. It is translated as CASNVGTSGNEQYF. J is TRBJ2-4 and V is TRBV7-8; 11 positions match TRBD2. The last part of the DNA fits TRBJ2-7 better; the J call may be wrong. Germline V gives CDR1 SGHVS, CDR2 FQNEAQ. This CDR3 has 14 residues.